This T cell receptor (beta chain) stems from a study of blood T cell repertoires in COVID-19. With 8 bases clipped from V and 0 bases from J, the junction kept 4 bases outside the gene matches. The CDR3 sequence is 14 residues long. Germline V CDR1 and CDR2: LNHDA, SQIVND (reference sequence). The repertoire was sequenced with immunoSEQ multiplex PCR; TCRdb's copy has only in-frame clones and lacks some. The repertoire consists of tens of thousands of clones, with over 75% occurring once and the leading ten covering 12%. This chain connects TRBV19 to TRBJ2-7; 10 nucleotides agree with TRBD1. This receptor was identified in a human donor in a cohort sampled during active COVID-19. The sequenced material came from peripheral blood. The CDR3 spells CASSDRGLSYEQYF. Here the CDR3 DNA reads TGTGCCAGTTCAGACAGGGGGCTCTCCTACGAGCAGTACTTC.